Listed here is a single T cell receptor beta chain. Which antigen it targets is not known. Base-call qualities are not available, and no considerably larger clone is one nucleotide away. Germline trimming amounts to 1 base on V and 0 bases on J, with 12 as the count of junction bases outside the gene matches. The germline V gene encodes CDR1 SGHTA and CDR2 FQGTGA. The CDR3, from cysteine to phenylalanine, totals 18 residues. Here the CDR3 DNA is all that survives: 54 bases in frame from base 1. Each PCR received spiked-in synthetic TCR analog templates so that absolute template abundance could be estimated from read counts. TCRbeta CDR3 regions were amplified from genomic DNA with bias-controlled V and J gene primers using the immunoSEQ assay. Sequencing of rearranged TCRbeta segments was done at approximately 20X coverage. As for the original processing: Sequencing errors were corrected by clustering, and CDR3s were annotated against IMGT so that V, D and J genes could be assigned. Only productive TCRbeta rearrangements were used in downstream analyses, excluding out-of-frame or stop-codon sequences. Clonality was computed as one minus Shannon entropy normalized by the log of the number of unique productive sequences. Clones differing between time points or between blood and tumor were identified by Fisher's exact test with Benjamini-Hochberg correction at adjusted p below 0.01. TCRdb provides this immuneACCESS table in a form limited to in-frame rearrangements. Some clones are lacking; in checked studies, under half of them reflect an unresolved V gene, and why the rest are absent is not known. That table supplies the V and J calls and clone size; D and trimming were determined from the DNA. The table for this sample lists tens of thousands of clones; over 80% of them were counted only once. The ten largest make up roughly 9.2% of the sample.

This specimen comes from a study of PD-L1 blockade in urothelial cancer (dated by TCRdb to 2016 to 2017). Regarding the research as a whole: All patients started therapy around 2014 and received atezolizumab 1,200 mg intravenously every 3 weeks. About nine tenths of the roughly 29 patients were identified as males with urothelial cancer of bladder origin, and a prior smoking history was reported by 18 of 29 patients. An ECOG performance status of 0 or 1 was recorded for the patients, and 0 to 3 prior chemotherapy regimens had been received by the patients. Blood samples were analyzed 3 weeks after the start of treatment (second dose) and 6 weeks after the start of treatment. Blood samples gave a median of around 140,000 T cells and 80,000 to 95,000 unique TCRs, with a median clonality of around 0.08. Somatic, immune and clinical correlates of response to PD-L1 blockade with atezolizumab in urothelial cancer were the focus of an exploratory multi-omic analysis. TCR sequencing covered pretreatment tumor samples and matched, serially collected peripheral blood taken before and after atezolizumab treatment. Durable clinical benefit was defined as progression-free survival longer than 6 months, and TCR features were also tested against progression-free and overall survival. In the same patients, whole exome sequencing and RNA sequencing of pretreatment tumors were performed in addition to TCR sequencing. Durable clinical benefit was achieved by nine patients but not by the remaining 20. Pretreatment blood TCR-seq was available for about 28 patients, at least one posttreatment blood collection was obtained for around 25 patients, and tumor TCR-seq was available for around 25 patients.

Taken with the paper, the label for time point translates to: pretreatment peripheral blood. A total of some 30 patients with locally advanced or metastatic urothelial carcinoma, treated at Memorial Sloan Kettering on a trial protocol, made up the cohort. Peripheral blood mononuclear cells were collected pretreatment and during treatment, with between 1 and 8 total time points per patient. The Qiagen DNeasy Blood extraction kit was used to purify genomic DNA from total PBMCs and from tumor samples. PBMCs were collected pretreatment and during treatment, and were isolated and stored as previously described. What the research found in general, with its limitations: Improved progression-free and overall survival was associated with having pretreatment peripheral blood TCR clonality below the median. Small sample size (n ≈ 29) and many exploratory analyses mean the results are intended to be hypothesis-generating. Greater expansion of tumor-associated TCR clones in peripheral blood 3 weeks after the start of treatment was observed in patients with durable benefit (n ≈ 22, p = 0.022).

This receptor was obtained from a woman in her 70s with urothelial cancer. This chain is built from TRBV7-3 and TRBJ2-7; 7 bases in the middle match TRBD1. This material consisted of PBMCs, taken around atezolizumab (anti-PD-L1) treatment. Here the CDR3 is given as CASSLIPLRGRISYEQYF. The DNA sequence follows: TGTGCCAGCAGCTTAATACCCTTGAGGGGGCGCATCTCCTACGAGCAGTACTTC. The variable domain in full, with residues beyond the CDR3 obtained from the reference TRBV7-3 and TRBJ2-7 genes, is GAGVSQTPSNKVTEKGKYVELRCDPISGHTALYWYRQSLGQGPEFLIYFQGTGAADDSGLPNDRFFAVRPEGSVSTLKIQRTERGDSAVYLCASSLIPLRGRISYEQYFGPGTRLTVT.